Below, 16 T cell receptor beta chains from the same sample are listed, as sequenced in a study of CD4+ T cells in melanoma. Using immunoSEQ multiplex PCR, the repertoire was profiled, and TCRdb retains in-frame clones only, with some absent. The sample has about 9,600 clones; less than 75% are singletons. Sequenced: cells from a culture (not recorded whether cultured in vitro). These receptors all stem from a human donor with melanoma.

Only a few counts were recorded for this clone. This chain links TRBV19 with TRBJ1-2, with 7 bases aligning to TRBD1. Germline-derived CDR1 and CDR2 are LNHDA and SQIVND (reference sequence). The trim removed 4 bases at V and 3 bases at J, leaving 11 bases unmatched. The CDR3 consists of 16 residues. The CDR3 is CASSTRQGMRDYGYTF. The CDR3 DNA reads TGTGCCAGTAGTACCCGACAGGGTATGAGGGACTATGGCTACACCTTC.

J is TRBJ2-1 and V is TRBV6-5, with no clear D. The CDR3 runs 15 residues. CDR1 is MNHEY and CDR2 is SVGAGI in the germline V gene. The V end lost 0 bases, the J end lost 4 bases, and 10 bases lay between the germline ends. Here the CDR3 DNA reads TGTGCCAGCAGTTACTCGAGTAACAGTTACAATGAGCAGTTCTTC. It is translated as CASSYSSNSYNEQFF.

V and J are TRBV6-5 and TRBJ2-3; D perhaps matches TRBD1 (5 bases). This CDR3 is 12 amino acids long. The V end was cut by 2 bases, the J end by 9 bases, with 9 bases between. The V gene's germline CDR1 is MNHEY and CDR2 SVGAGI. CDR3 amino acids: CASSYPQGTQYF. For the CDR3, the DNA is TGTGCCAGCAGTTACCCTCAGGGAACGCAGTATTTT.

J is TRBJ2-5 and V is TRBV11-2; 7 bases map to TRBD2. This CDR3 comprises 13 residues. Unmatched junction bases numbered 4, after V lost 5 bases and J lost 4 bases. Germline values: CDR1 SGHAT, CDR2 FQNNGV. CDR3 protein: CASSLGGSETQYF. For the CDR3, the DNA is TGTGCCAGCAGCCTCGGGGGGTCAGAGACCCAGTACTTC.

The rearrangement links TRBV29-1 to TRBJ2-5, with 8 bases fitting TRBD1. Germline trimming cut 4 bases from V and 4 bases from J; bases unmatched to any gene: 5. CDR1 is SQVTM and CDR2 is ANQGSEA in the germline V gene. The CDR3 is 13 amino acids. CDR3 protein: CSVVSGGGETQYF. CDR3 sequence (DNA): TGCAGCGTTGTATCAGGGGGCGGAGAGACCCAGTACTTC.

V usage is TRBV5-6 and J usage is TRBJ2-3; the D is unclear. CDR3 length equals 13 residues. V lost 4 bases, J lost 14 bases, and 20 bases lay in between. Germline-derived CDR1 and CDR2 are SGHDT and YYEEEE. The CDR3 loop is CASSRMSSASGYF. The DNA for the CDR3 is TGTGCCAGCAGCCGGATGAGCTCAGCGAGTGGGTATTTT.

The rearrangement links TRBV19 to TRBJ1-3, with D unresolved. Trimming shortened V by 5 bases and J by 4 bases, and 12 bases separated the two germline ends. The CDR3 is 14 amino acids. Germline V gives CDR1 LNHDA, CDR2 SQIVND (reference sequence). The CDR3 DNA is TGTGCCAGTAGTCCCGTCGGTGCCGGAAACACCATATATTTT. Translating gives CASSPVGAGNTIYF.

The V gene is TRBV29-1, the J gene TRBJ1-1; D may be TRBD1 (5 bases). Germline lookup yields CDR1 SQVTM and CDR2 ANQGSEA. The V end lost 4 bases, the J end lost 7 bases, and 16 bases lay between the germline ends. The CDR3 length is 13 residues. The CDR3 protein is CSVVRETTFEAFF. The DNA of the CDR3 is TGCAGCGTTGTCAGGGAGACAACCTTTGAAGCTTTCTTT.

The chain links TRBV10-2 to TRBJ1-2; 7 nucleotides align to TRBD1. Germline V CDR1 and CDR2: WSHSY, SAAADI. The CDR3 has 14 residues. With V trimmed by 6 bases and J by 4 bases, 8 bases remained unmatched. CDR3: CASSRGQEGYGYTF. The CDR3 DNA reads TGCGCCAGCAGCCGCGGACAGGAGGGCTATGGCTACACCTTC.

This chain connects TRBV2 to TRBJ2-1; 9 bases line up with TRBD2. CDR3 length equals 12 residues. After removal of 6 bases from V and 16 bases from J, the junction contained 10 bases not matched to a gene. Looked up from germline, CDR1 is SNHLY and CDR2 is FYNNEI. The CDR3 DNA follows: TGTGCCAGCAGGGCTGATTTGCGGGGGGGCTTCTTC. It codes for CASRADLRGGFF.

This clone appeared a few times. The chain links TRBV18 to TRBJ1-1; weak D call: TRBD1 (6 bases). CDR1 and CDR2 from the germline V gene are KGHSH and LQKENI. CDR3 size: 13 residues. Trimming stripped 3 bases from V and 7 bases from J, with 12 bases between. For the CDR3, the DNA is TGTGCCAGCTCACCGCAGGGGCAGGGTGAAGCTTTCTTT. Encoded protein: CASSPQGQGEAFF.

In DNA form, the CDR3 reads TGTGCACGAGCCCAGGTGAACACTGAAGCTTTCTTT. Translated, it gives CARAQVNTEAFF. J is TRBJ1-1 and V is TRBV30; D not certain. Germline CDR1 reads GTSNPN; CDR2 reads SVGIG (reference sequence). This CDR3 comprises 12 residues.

CDR3 residues: CSVHWSLETQYF. CDR3 coding DNA: TGCAGCGTGCATTGGAGCTTGGAGACCCAGTACTTC. J is TRBJ2-5 and V is TRBV29-1; unclear D gene. From germline, CDR1 is SQVTM and CDR2 ANQGSEA. The CDR3 has 12 residues. With 6 bases removed from V and 5 bases from J, the gap between germline ends came to 13 bases.

This clone was observed a few times. The chain has TRBV12-3 or TRBV12-4 and TRBJ1-5; D ambiguous. The V end was cut by 6 bases, the J end by 4 bases, with 10 bases between. The CDR3 consists of 13 residues. The CDR3 region is CASSRAENQPQHF. CDR3 in DNA: TGTGCCAGCAGCCGGGCCGAGAATCAGCCCCAGCATTTT.

This chain uses TRBV10-3 with TRBJ1-2; weak D call: TRBD1 (5 bases). In germline, CDR1 is ENHRY, CDR2 SYGVKD. CDR3 length: 16 residues. Trimming cost V 2 bases and J 0 bases, with 13 bases left between them. CDR3 coding DNA: TGTGCCATCAGTGAGGGTGGGGGAGTAGCTAACTATGGCTACACCTTC. It translates to CAISEGGGVANYGYTF.

The rearrangement links TRBV9 to TRBJ1-2, with D maybe TRBD1 (5 bases). The germline gives CDR1 SGDLS, CDR2 YYNGEE. This CDR3 is 14 amino acids long. The V and J ends lost 4 bases and 2 bases respectively, with 12 bases between them. The CDR3 sequence is CASSPQGRNYGYTF. DNA of the CDR3: TGTGCCAGCAGCCCGCAGGGACGGAACTATGGCTACACCTTC.